Listed here are 6 T cell receptor beta chains from one sample, sequenced in a study of T cells after yellow fever vaccination. In TCRdb, the 5' RACE reads were re-called with MiXCR into one record per CDR3 protein. The sample holds 110,000 to 150,000 distinct CDR3 sequences, about 6.2% seen once. Sequencing used CD4+ T cells sorted from PBMCs, obtained 10 days after the yellow fever booster vaccination. The receptor set was obtained from a man aged 25 to 40 who received the YFV17D yellow fever vaccine.

This clonotype was seen at least ten times. The CDR3: CASSLQGRPRGNIQYF. CDR3 sequence (DNA): TGTGCCAGCAGCTTGCAAGGACGGCCACGGGGAAACATTCAGTACTTC. The V gene is TRBV5-6, the J gene TRBJ2-4, with D maybe TRBD2 (5 bases). In germline, CDR1 is SGHDT, CDR2 YYEEEE. The CDR3 is made up of 16 amino acids. The V end was cut by 1 base, the J end by 6 bases, with 17 bases between.

This clonotype was counted ten times or more. This sequence joins TRBV28 and TRBJ1-5; D gene unclear. Per germline, CDR1 MDHEN and CDR2 SYDVKM. The V end lost 3 bases, the J end lost 7 bases, and 7 bases lay between the germline ends. The CDR3 spans 12 residues. CDR3 amino acids: CASSFQDQPQHF. The CDR3 region has the DNA TGTGCCAGCAGTTTCCAGGACCAGCCCCAGCATTTT.

There are many counts of this clonotype. The chain carries TRBV29-1 and TRBJ1-1; D gene ambiguous. This CDR3 contains 11 residues. Germline CDR1 SQVTM, CDR2 ANQGSEA. V was shortened by 6 bases and J by 3 bases, with 8 bases between the two germline ends. The CDR3 bases are TGCAGCGTAGCGACGGACACTGAAGCTTTCTTT. Protein product: CSVATDTEAFF. The complete variable domain, with remaining parts taken from reference TRBV29-1 and TRBJ1-1, reads SAVISQKPSRDICQRGTSLTIQCQVDSQVTMMFWYRQQPGQSLTLIATANQGSEATYESGFVIDKFPISRPNLTFSTLTVSNMSPEDSSIYLCSVATDTEAFFGQGTRLTVV.

This clonotype has at least ten counts. V is TRBV5-1 and J is TRBJ2-5; D is possibly TRBD2 (6 bases). The V end lost 4 bases, the J end lost 2 bases, and 12 bases lay between the germline ends. From germline, CDR1 is SGHRS and CDR2 YFSETQ. This CDR3 contains 14 residues. The CDR3, as DNA: TGCGCCAGCAGCACGGGACTTGTACAAGAGACCCAGTACTTC. Its protein product is CASSTGLVQETQYF. The whole variable domain, filled in from reference TRBV5-1 and TRBJ2-5, reads KAGVTQTPRYLIKTRGQQVTLSCSPISGHRSVSWYQQTPGQGLQFLFEYFSETQRNKGNFPGRFSGRQFSNSRSEMNVSTLELGDSALYLCASSTGLVQETQYFGPGTRLLVL.

This clonotype has ten or more counts. The V and J genes are TRBV20-1 and TRBJ2-1; 8 bases are shared with TRBD2. The CDR3 has 16 amino acids. The trim removed 1 base at V and 0 bases at J, leaving 5 bases unmatched. Germline V CDR1 and CDR2: DFQATT, SNEGSKA (reference sequence). CDR3 nucleotides: TGCAGTGCTAGAGTTCTCGCGGGAGGCTCCTACAATGAGCAGTTCTTC. This codes for CSARVLAGGSYNEQFF.

This clonotype occurred a few times. This chain connects TRBV12-3 or TRBV12-4 to TRBJ2-3, with D possibly called TRBD1 or TRBD2 (5 bases each). This CDR3 is built from 12 residues. Trimming pared 6 bases from V and 5 bases from J, leaving 9 bases between. The CDR3 sequence: CASRTGRDTQYF. The CDR3 region has the DNA TGTGCCAGCAGGACGGGGCGAGATACGCAGTATTTT.